The entry that follows covers one T cell receptor beta chain sequence. The target antigen is unknown. The germline V and J ends were trimmed by 2 bases and 4 bases, with 12 bases remaining between them. The CDR3 totals 14 residues. Germline V gene lookup returns CDR1 KGHSH and CDR2 LQKENI. These data come from a study of cytomegalovirus exposure and HLA in healthy donors. Amplification used 60 Vbeta primers and 13 Jbeta primers. Profiled with immunoSEQ multiplex PCR; TCRdb holds only in-frame clones, not every one. The profile shows 150,000 to 200,000 clones, 80% of them singletons. Findings and limits, study-wide: Judged likely to be a sequencing artifact was a cluster of highly shared sequence variants. Earlier analysis yielded a pattern in which most TCR beta V segments were productive about 90% or about 30% of the time.

This TCR derives from a woman aged 40 to 50 in good health and CMV-seronegative. Material for sequencing was PBMCs. The rearrangement joins TRBV18 to TRBJ2-7; D is perhaps TRBD2 (5 bases). Written as DNA, the CDR3 is TGTGCCAGCTCACCAGTGGGAGAAAATTACGAGCAGTACTTC. It translates to CASSPVGENYEQYF.